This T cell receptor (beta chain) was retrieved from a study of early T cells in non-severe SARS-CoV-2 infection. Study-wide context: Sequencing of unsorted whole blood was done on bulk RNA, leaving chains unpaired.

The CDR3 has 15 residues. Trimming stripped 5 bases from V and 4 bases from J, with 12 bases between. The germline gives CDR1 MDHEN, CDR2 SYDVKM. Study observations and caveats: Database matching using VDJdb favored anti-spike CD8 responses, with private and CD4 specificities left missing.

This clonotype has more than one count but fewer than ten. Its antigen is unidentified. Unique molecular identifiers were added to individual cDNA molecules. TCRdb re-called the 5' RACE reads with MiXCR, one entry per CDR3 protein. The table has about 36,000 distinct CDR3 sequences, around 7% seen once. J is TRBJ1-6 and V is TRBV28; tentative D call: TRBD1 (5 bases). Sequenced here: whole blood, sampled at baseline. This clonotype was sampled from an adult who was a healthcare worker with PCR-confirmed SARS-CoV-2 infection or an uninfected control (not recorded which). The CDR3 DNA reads TGTGCCAGCAGTCCCCCGGGGCAATATAATTCACCCCTCCACTTT. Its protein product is CASSPPGQYNSPLHF.